The 27 T cell receptor beta chains below were found in one sample sequenced in a study of blood T cells in healthy people across ages. A second PCR, run for about 7 to 11 cycles, used a sample-barcoded 5' primer plus a J-beta primer mix. TCRdb recomputed calls from the 5' RACE reads with MiXCR, one row per CDR3 protein. The sample lists 600,000 to 850,000 distinct CDR3 sequences, roughly 44% occurring once. Material: blood. Receptor source: a woman between 55 and 75 years old in good health.

This clonotype was counted a few times. The chain has TRBV29-1 and TRBJ2-4, with 12 positions matching TRBD1. The CDR3 spans 14 residues. The germline CDR1 and CDR2 sequences are SQVTM and ANQGSEA. V lost 7 bases and J lost 10; bases outside the gene matches: 11. The CDR3 reads CSAEGQGAASIQYF. The CDR3 nucleotides are TGCAGCGCCGAGGGACAGGGGGCGGCGTCGATTCAGTACTTC. Combining the CDR3 with reference TRBV29-1 and TRBJ2-4 gives the whole variable domain SAVISQKPSRDICQRGTSLTIQCQVDSQVTMMFWYRQQPGQSLTLIATANQGSEATYESGFVIDKFPISRPNLTFSTLTVSNMSPEDSSIYLCSAEGQGAASIQYFGAGTRLSVL.

The chain joins TRBV30 to TRBJ2-1; no definite D call. Judging by the DNA end, TRBJ2-7 fits better; the J call may be wrong. Germline V lookup: CDR1 GTSNPN, CDR2 SVGIG (reference sequence). This CDR3 is 15 amino acids long. CDR3 coding DNA: TGTGCCTGGAGTGCTTTTCCGGGCCCGGGCATCGAGCAGTACTTC. It codes for CAWSAFPGPGIEQYF.

The V gene is TRBV10-3, the J gene TRBJ1-2; D not resolved. Trimming removed 7 bases from V and 5 bases from J, with 14 bases in between. This CDR3 has 13 amino acids. Germline-derived CDR1 and CDR2 are ENHRY and SYGVKD. In DNA, the CDR3 is TGTGCCATCAAGCAGCCGCTAAGTTATGGCTACACCTTC. This encodes CAIKQPLSYGYTF.

There are a few counts of this clonotype. Sequence at one end of the junction differs from germline and may be a read error. V usage is TRBV7-7 and J usage is TRBJ2-2, with unresolved D. The germline V gene has CDR1 SSHAT and CDR2 FNYEAQ (reference sequence). CDR3 length: 12 amino acids. The CDR3 nucleotides read TGTGCTAGCAGTCAAGACGCCGGGGAGCTGTTTTTT. Encoded protein: CASSQDAGELFF.

This clonotype was recorded a few times. The chain employs TRBV3-1 and TRBJ2-5; 9 nucleotides align to TRBD1. The J call could be wrong; TRBJ2-7 is a better fit for the DNA end. CDR1 LGHDT and CDR2 YNNKEL come from the germline V gene (reference sequence). This CDR3 is 15 amino acids long. The CDR3 reads CASSPIPGQGYEQYF. DNA for the CDR3: TGTGCCAGCAGCCCTATCCCGGGACAGGGATACGAGCAGTACTTC.

This clonotype showed up many times. V usage is TRBV20-1 and J usage is TRBJ2-3; 7 bases are a match to TRBD2. The germline V gene has CDR1 DFQATT and CDR2 SNEGSKA (reference sequence). Unmatched junction bases numbered 13, after V lost 0 bases and J lost 4 bases. The length of the CDR3 is 17 residues. The chain's CDR3 is CSARDLGVAGMPDTQYF. In DNA form, the CDR3 reads TGCAGTGCTAGAGATCTTGGGGTAGCGGGTATGCCAGATACGCAGTATTTT.

About this clonotype itself: The junction shows a germline mismatch at one end, possibly a read error. V is TRBV11-2 and J is TRBJ2-1; D is unresolved. CDR1 is SGHAT, CDR2 FQNNGV, per germline. The CDR3 runs 14 residues. As DNA, the CDR3 is TGTGCCTGCAGTCCCTCTGTTCTAGGTGGGGAGCAGTTCTTC. Protein: CACSPSVLGGEQFF.

A remark on this clonotype: Possible read error: a much larger clone is one base away. The chain has TRBV5-1 and TRBJ2-5; D possibly corresponds to TRBD2 (5 bases). Trimming removed 4 bases at V and 7 bases at J, with 20 bases between. This CDR3 has 15 amino acids. The V gene's germline CDR1 is SGHRS and CDR2 YFSETQ. CDR3 nucleotide sequence: TGCGCCAGCAGCGGAGACTACGGGGTATTGGGGACCCAGTACTTC. Translating it yields CASSGDYGVLGTQYF.

A few counts support this clonotype. The chain is built from TRBV25-1 and TRBJ2-7; D gene unclear. Germline V gives CDR1 MGHDK, CDR2 SYGVNS. The CDR3 runs to 12 residues. V dropped 6 bases and J dropped 4 bases, with 10 bases sitting between them. The CDR3 nucleotides are TGTGCCAGCAGCCCGGACGGTTACGAGCAGTACTTC. Amino acid sequence: CASSPDGYEQYF.

This clonotype was seen only a few times. The chain carries TRBV2 and TRBJ1-2; no reliable D call. In germline, CDR1 is SNHLY, CDR2 FYNNEI. This CDR3 has 14 amino acids. V was trimmed by 1 base and J by 4 bases, leaving 10 bases between them. The CDR3 DNA follows: TGTGCCAGCAGTGAAGAGGCAGATAGCTATGGCTACACCTTC. Protein product: CASSEEADSYGYTF.

In DNA form, the CDR3 reads TGTGCCAGCAGCTTACAGGGGTCTGTTGGCGGGGAGCTGTTTTTT. Translation gives CASSLQGSVGGELFF. The J gene is TRBJ2-2, the V gene TRBV11-1; TRBD1 might be the D (6 bases). CDR1 and CDR2 from the germline V gene are SGHAT and FQDESV (reference sequence). V was shortened by 2 bases and J by 7 bases, with 14 bases between the two germline ends. This CDR3 contains 15 residues. The whole variable domain, remainder taken from reference TRBV11-1 and TRBJ2-2, is EAEVAQSPRYKITEKSQAVAFWCDPISGHATLYWYRQILGQGPELLVQFQDESVVDDSQLPKDRFSAERLKGVDSTLKIQPAELGDSAMYLCASSLQGSVGGELFFGEGSRLTVL.

This chain uses TRBV5-1 with TRBJ1-4, with D possibly TRBD1 on 5 matching bases. This CDR3 has 15 amino acids. Trimming removed 4 bases at V and 8 bases at J, with 18 bases between. Germline V CDR1 and CDR2: SGHRS, YFSETQ. The CDR3 bases are TGCGCCAGCAGCCCCAGTGCGGGGCAAAAAGAAAAACTGTTTTTT. Residues: CASSPSAGQKEKLFF.

This clonotype showed up just a few times. The CDR3 loop reads CASSYQGPSSYEQYF. In DNA form, the CDR3 reads TGTGCCAGCAGTTACCAGGGGCCGTCCTCCTACGAGCAGTACTTC. This chain uses TRBV6-6 with TRBJ2-7; tentatively, D is TRBD1 (6 bases). Trimming took off 2 bases at V and 0 bases at J, with 11 bases between the two ends. Germline assignment: CDR1 MNHNY and CDR2 SVGAGI (reference sequence). The CDR3 contains 15 residues.

The V gene is TRBV27, the J gene TRBJ1-1; the D is unclear. CDR3 length: 14 amino acids. CDR1 and CDR2 from the germline V gene are MNHEY and SMNVEV (reference sequence). V lost 1 base and J 0 bases, leaving 6 bases between the germline ends. This CDR3 is CASSLYGMNTEAFF. The CDR3 DNA reads TGTGCCAGCAGTTTATATGGAATGAACACTGAAGCTTTCTTT.

This clonotype was seen ten or more times. The V gene is TRBV4-2, the J gene TRBJ2-7, with TRBD2 matching 13 bases. V shed 2 bases, J shed 4 bases, and the junction held 5 bases outside the gene matches. This CDR3 has 16 amino acids. Germline CDR1 LGHNA, CDR2 YNFKEQ. CDR3 sequence (DNA): TGTGCCAGCAGCCAACGAGGACTAGCGGGAGTGTACGAGCAGTACTTC. Translation gives CASSQRGLAGVYEQYF.

This clonotype was detected many times. CDR3 sequence: CASSLAVAGGLGETQYF. CDR3 DNA: TGCGCCAGCAGCTTGGCGGTAGCGGGGGGGCTAGGAGAGACCCAGTACTTC. The chain couples TRBV5-1 to TRBJ2-5; 11 nucleotides line up with TRBD2. V gave up 0 bases and J gave up 4 bases; unmatched junction bases: 8. This CDR3 is built from 17 residues. Germline values: CDR1 SGHRS, CDR2 YFSETQ.

This clonotype was detected a few times. This chain uses TRBV15 with TRBJ2-3; D possibly corresponds to TRBD2 (5 bases). The ends were cut back, 3 bases at V and 7 bases at J, with 8 bases in the middle. The germline V gene has CDR1 LNHNV and CDR2 YYDKDF (reference sequence). The CDR3 contains 12 residues. CDR3 region: CATSRDLYTQYF. In DNA form, the CDR3 reads TGTGCCACCAGCAGGGACTTATATACGCAGTATTTT.

The CDR3 loop reads CSASSMPGLVSDTQYF. DNA of the CDR3: TGCAGTGCTAGTTCGATGCCCGGACTAGTTTCAGATACGCAGTATTTT. The chain is built from TRBV20-1 and TRBJ2-3; the match to TRBD2 covers 7 bases. Germline CDR1 is DFQATT and CDR2 is SNEGSKA (reference sequence). This CDR3 has 16 residues. Trimming took 3 bases from V and 4 from J; bases not matched to a gene: 13.

This clonotype was counted a few times. For the CDR3, the DNA is TGTGCCAGCAGTTACTCGAATAGCTACTCCTACGAGCAGTACTTC. Its translation: CASSYSNSYSYEQYF. The rearrangement links TRBV6-5 to TRBJ2-7; no clear D gene. The CDR3 extends over 15 amino acids. The germline V gene encodes CDR1 MNHEY and CDR2 SVGAGI. V shed 0 bases and J shed 0 bases, with 9 bases lying between them.

This clonotype was recorded a few times. The V gene is TRBV7-8, the J gene TRBJ2-7, with 7 nucleotides matching TRBD1. Germline loops: CDR1 SGHVS, CDR2 FQNEAQ. There are 13 residues in the CDR3. Unmatched junction bases numbered 7, after V lost 5 bases and J lost 6 bases. This chain's CDR3 is CASSLDREREQYF. CDR3 nucleotide sequence: TGTGCCAGCAGCCTCGACAGGGAACGCGAGCAGTACTTC.

The chain links TRBV7-2 to TRBJ2-1; TRBD2 might be the D (5 bases). V lost 5 bases, J lost 10 bases, and 12 bases lay in between. The CDR3 totals 12 residues. CDR1 SGHTA and CDR2 FQGNSA come from the germline V gene. CDR3 sequence (DNA): TGTGCCAGCAGCCTCTCCTGGAGGGAGCAGTTCTTC. As protein: CASSLSWREQFF.

The rearrangement joins TRBV29-1 to TRBJ2-4; 9 bases match TRBD1. J lost 1 base, V lost 4 bases, and 11 bases had no gene match. From germline, CDR1 is SQVTM and CDR2 ANQGSEA. The CDR3 loop spans 17 amino acids. The chain's CDR3 is CSVGHNRGLSAKNIQYF. The CDR3 bases are TGCAGCGTTGGACACAACAGGGGGCTAAGCGCCAAAAACATTCAGTACTTC.

This clonotype appeared many times. V and J are TRBV4-3 and TRBJ1-4, with a tentative D call TRBD1 (5 bases). The CDR3 length is 16 residues. Trimming took 1 base from V and 7 from J, leaving 16 bases between them. Germline CDR1 and CDR2: LGHNA and YSLEER. The CDR3 DNA sequence: TGCGCCAGCAGCCAAGGGGCCGACCCAGGGCGTGAAAAACTGTTTTTT. Translation: CASSQGADPGREKLFF.

This chain joins TRBV27 and TRBJ1-1; the match to TRBD1 covers 8 bases. The J segment lost 6 bases and the V segment lost 5 bases, leaving 11 bases of the junction unmatched. From germline, CDR1 is MNHEY and CDR2 SMNVEV (reference sequence). The CDR3 extends over 15 amino acids. CDR3 sequence reads: CASSRKGTGSSEAFF. The CDR3 region has the DNA TGTGCCAGCAGTAGAAAAGGGACAGGTTCTTCTGAAGCTTTCTTT.

This clonotype has just a few counts. The gene calls are TRBV13 and TRBJ1-4, with D possibly TRBD1 on 5 matching bases. Trimming left V 5 bases short and J 0 bases short, with 10 bases between. CDR3 length: 15 amino acids. Germline values: CDR1 PRHDT, CDR2 FYEKMQ (reference sequence). The CDR3 sequence: CASSPGQATNEKLFF. The CDR3, as DNA: TGTGCCAGCAGCCCGGGGCAGGCAACTAATGAAAAACTGTTTTTT.

V usage is TRBV20-1 and J usage is TRBJ2-1; 8 bases agree with TRBD2. The CDR3 totals 16 residues. The germline V gene has CDR1 DFQATT and CDR2 SNEGSKA (reference sequence). Trimming removed 2 bases from V and 0 bases from J; junction bases left unmatched: 6. Here the CDR3 DNA reads TGCAGTGCTAGAAGTCTAGCGGGCAGCTCCTACAATGAGCAGTTCTTC. This translates into CSARSLAGSSYNEQFF.

This clonotype was detected only a few times. The chain carries TRBV6-5 and TRBJ2-5; D tentatively reads TRBD1 or TRBD2 (5 bases each). Germline lookup yields CDR1 MNHEY and CDR2 SVGAGI. The V and J ends lost 5 bases and 11 bases respectively, with 24 bases between them. The CDR3 extends over 15 amino acids. The CDR3: CASSRIPGTGLEQYF. The CDR3 bases are TGTGCCAGCAGTCGAATCCCCGGGACCGGACTTGAGCAGTACTTC.